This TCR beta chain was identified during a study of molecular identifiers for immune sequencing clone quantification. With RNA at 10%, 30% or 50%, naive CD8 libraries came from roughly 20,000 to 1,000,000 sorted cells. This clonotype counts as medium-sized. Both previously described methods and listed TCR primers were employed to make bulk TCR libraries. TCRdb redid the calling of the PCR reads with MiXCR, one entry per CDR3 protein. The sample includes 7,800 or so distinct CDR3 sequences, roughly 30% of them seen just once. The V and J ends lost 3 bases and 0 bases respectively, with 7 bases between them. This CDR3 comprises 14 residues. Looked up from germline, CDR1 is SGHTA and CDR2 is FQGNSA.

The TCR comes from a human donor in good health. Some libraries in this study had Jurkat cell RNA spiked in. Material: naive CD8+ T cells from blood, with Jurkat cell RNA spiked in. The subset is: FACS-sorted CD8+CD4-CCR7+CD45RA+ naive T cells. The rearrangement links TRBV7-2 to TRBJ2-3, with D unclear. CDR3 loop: CASSFFGSTDTQYF. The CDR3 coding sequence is TGTGCCAGCAGCTTCTTCGGCAGCACAGATACGCAGTATTTT. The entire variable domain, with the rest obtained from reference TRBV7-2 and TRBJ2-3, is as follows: GAGVSQSPSNKVTEKGKDVELRCDPISGHTALYWYRQSLGQGLEFLIYFQGNSAPDKSGLPSDRFSAERTGGSVSTLTIQRTQQEDSAVYLCASSFFGSTDTQYFGPGTRLTVL.